The 27 T cell receptor beta chains given below trace back to one sample, sequenced in a study of shared clonotypes between healthy human individuals. The repertoire was sequenced with immunoSEQ multiplex PCR; TCRdb's copy has only in-frame clones and lacks some. The sample yields some 2,000,000 clones, 95% seen once. Material: naive CD4+ T cells sorted from blood. Subset in this sample: CD45RA+ positively selected. Receptor source: a man younger than 35 in good health.

As concerns this clone: One junction end disagrees with the germline gene, perhaps due to a read error. This chain links TRBV25-1 with TRBJ2-7, with D perhaps assigned TRBD1 or TRBD2 (7 bases each). This CDR3 is built from 11 residues. CDR1 MGHDK and CDR2 SYGVNS come from the germline V gene. CDR3 in amino acids: CASSEQGEGHF. The CDR3 region has the DNA TGTGCCAGCAGTGAACAGGGGGAGGGACACTTC.

As for this clone: This specimen includes other DNA sequences encoding the same CDR3. The rearrangement joins TRBV6-5 to TRBJ2-7; TRBD2 aligns across 10 bases. Losses at the gene ends were 6 bases for V and 0 bases for J; bases not matched to a gene: 2. CDR1 is MNHEY, CDR2 SVGAGI, per germline. The CDR3 runs 14 residues. The DNA for the CDR3 is TGTGCCAGCAGGCGGACTAGCGGCTCCTACGAGCAGTACTTC. It translates to CASRRTSGSYEQYF.

The V gene is TRBV30, the J gene TRBJ1-4; tentative D call: TRBD1 (6 bases). Germline CDR1 reads GTSNPN; CDR2 reads SVGIG (reference sequence). V gave up 0 bases and J gave up 1 base, with 9 bases separating them. This CDR3 region has 15 residues. Written as DNA, the CDR3 is TGTGCCTGGAGTGTCGGGACAAGAACTAATGAAAAACTGTTTTTT. Amino acid sequence: CAWSVGTRTNEKLFF.

The gene calls are TRBV2 and TRBJ2-2; D possibly corresponds to TRBD1 (6 bases). The CDR3 runs 13 residues. V was trimmed by 11 bases and J by 1 base, leaving 11 bases between them. Germline V CDR1 and CDR2: SNHLY, FYNNEI. The CDR3 reads CAAGTLNTGELFF. CDR3 in DNA: TGTGCCGCCGGGACACTGAACACCGGGGAGCTGTTTTTT.

This rearrangement joins TRBV7-9 to TRBJ1-1; TRBD1 matches 8 bases. Losses at the gene ends were 4 bases for V and 1 base for J; bases not matched to a gene: 8. The germline CDR1 and CDR2 sequences are SEHNR and FQNEAQ (reference sequence). The CDR3 length is 16 residues. CDR3 region: CASSSDRGQGNTEAFF. CDR3 sequence (DNA): TGTGCCAGCAGCTCAGATCGAGGACAGGGGAACACTGAAGCTTTCTTT. Together with reference TRBV7-9 and TRBJ1-1, the CDR3 gives the full variable domain: DTGVSQNPRHKITKRGQNVTFRCDPISEHNRLYWYRQTLGQGPEFLTYFQNEAQLEKSRLLSDRFSAERPKGSFSTLEIQRTEQGDSAMYLCASSSDRGQGNTEAFFGQGTRLTVV.

V gene TRBV18 combines with J gene TRBJ1-5; D gene unclear. V was cut by 6 bases and J by 0 bases, with 12 bases left in between. CDR3 length: 15 amino acids. Germline CDR1 reads KGHSH; CDR2 reads LQKENI. For the CDR3, the DNA is TGTGCCAGCTCCTCAGTACAGATTAGCAATCAGCCCCAGCATTTT. Its protein is CASSSVQISNQPQHF.

The chain has TRBV18 and TRBJ2-7; 13 bases match TRBD2. Trimming cost V 6 bases and J 5 bases; bases outside gene matches: 7. The CDR3 consists of 15 residues. The V gene's germline CDR1 is KGHSH and CDR2 LQKENI. The CDR3 spells CASSPGTSGNHEQYF. The CDR3 region has the DNA TGTGCCAGCTCCCCAGGGACTAGCGGGAACCACGAGCAGTACTTC.

On this clone: An end of the junction differs from the germline gene, which may be a read error. The chain has TRBV4-1 and TRBJ2-3; 9 bases match TRBD2. Germline V lookup: CDR1 MGHRA, CDR2 YSYEKL. The CDR3 length is 17 residues. The DNA for the CDR3 is TGCGCCAGCAGCCAGCCACGGTCGGGGACTAGCAAAGATACGCAGTATTTT. Translated, it gives CASSQPRSGTSKDTQYF.

The rearrangement joins TRBV4-2 to TRBJ1-2; D gene unclear. The CDR3 consists of 14 residues. Germline CDR1 reads LGHNA; CDR2 reads YNFKEQ. V lost 0 bases to trimming and J lost 3 bases, with 8 bases between them. DNA of the CDR3: TGTGCCAGCAGCCAAGAACGGCTCGACTATGGCTACACCTTC. Translated, it gives CASSQERLDYGYTF.

The CDR3 here is CASSASRSGGNTEAFF. As DNA, the CDR3 is TGTGCCAGCTCAGCGTCCAGGTCGGGAGGGAACACTGAAGCTTTCTTT. The rearrangement uses TRBV18 and TRBJ1-1; no firm D call. This CDR3 spans 16 amino acids. With 5 bases removed from V and 1 base from J, the gap between germline ends came to 17 bases. Germline V gives CDR1 KGHSH, CDR2 LQKENI.

The V gene is TRBV6-5, the J gene TRBJ1-2; D gene ambiguous. V shed 6 bases and J shed 4 bases, with 15 bases lying between them. The CDR3 extends over 14 amino acids. Per germline, CDR1 MNHEY and CDR2 SVGAGI. The CDR3 nucleotides are TGTGCCAGCAGCCTCACCACGCCGAGCTATGGCTACACCTTC. Protein product: CASSLTTPSYGYTF.

The chain has TRBV21-1 and TRBJ1-1; the tabulated D call, TRBD1, remains unverified against the DNA. TRBV21-1 is shown as a pseudogene. The length of the CDR3 is 16 residues. DNA of the CDR3: TGTGCCAGCAGCAAAGCAAGGAGGGGGCCGGGCACTGAAGCTTTCTTT. Its translation is CASSKARRGPGTEAFF.

CDR3 coding DNA: TGTGCCAGCAGCTTATTTTTATACCGGAACACTGAAGCTTTCTTT. This encodes CASSLFLYRNTEAFF. The chain recombines TRBV13 with TRBJ1-1; D gene ambiguous. The germline gives CDR1 PRHDT, CDR2 FYEKMQ (reference sequence). CDR3 size: 15 residues. Trimming pared 2 bases from V and 1 base from J, leaving 11 bases between.

This clone was observed once. The chain links TRBV6-1 to TRBJ1-6, with TRBD1 as a possible D gene (6 bases). The CDR3 is 14 amino acids. The germline V and J ends were trimmed by 5 bases and 7 bases, with 12 bases remaining between them. Germline assignment: CDR1 MNHNS and CDR2 SASEGT. The CDR3 loop is CASSISTGNSPLHF. The CDR3 nucleotides read TGTGCCAGCAGTATCAGCACAGGGAATTCACCCCTCCACTTT.

This chain uses TRBV9 with TRBJ2-2, with 10 positions matching TRBD2. CDR3 length equals 16 residues. The junction had 3 bases not matched to a gene; V was cut back by 0 bases and J by 4 bases. Germline V CDR1 and CDR2: SGDLS, YYNGEE. The CDR3 DNA is TGTGCCAGCAGCGTAGGGCTAGCGGGGGTCACCGGGGAGCTGTTTTTT. Amino acids: CASSVGLAGVTGELFF.

Worth noting for this clone: This same CDR3 is encoded by further DNA sequences in the sample. V usage is TRBV19 and J usage is TRBJ1-5, with 7 nucleotides matching TRBD1. Germline V gene data show CDR1 as LNHDA and CDR2 as SQIVND (reference sequence). The CDR3 contains 13 residues. Trimming at V came to 5 bases and at J to 2 bases, leaving 0 bases not matched to a gene. The CDR3 nucleotides read TGTGCCAGTAGTGGGACAGGCAATCAGCCCCAGCATTTT. Its translation is CASSGTGNQPQHF.

This clone was counted once. The chain links TRBV7-9 to TRBJ2-1, with D tentatively TRBD1 (5 bases). The CDR3 is 17 residues long. The germline V gene has CDR1 SEHNR and CDR2 FQNEAQ (reference sequence). Trimming left V 0 bases short and J 0 bases short, with 12 bases between. CDR3 residues: CASSLAQGGISYNEQFF. For the CDR3, the DNA is TGTGCCAGCAGCTTAGCGCAGGGCGGAATCTCCTACAATGAGCAGTTCTTC. Based on the CDR3 plus reference TRBV7-9 and TRBJ2-1, the full variable domain is DTGVSQNPRHKITKRGQNVTFRCDPISEHNRLYWYRQTLGQGPEFLTYFQNEAQLEKSRLLSDRFSAERPKGSFSTLEIQRTEQGDSAMYLCASSLAQGGISYNEQFFGPGTRLTVL.

This sequence joins TRBV6-1 and TRBJ2-7; D is perhaps TRBD1 or TRBD2 (6 bases each). V was trimmed by 4 bases and J by 0 bases, leaving 16 bases between them. Per germline, CDR1 MNHNS and CDR2 SASEGT. The CDR3 has 16 amino acids. CDR3 loop: CASSGGGRFSSYEQYF. CDR3 DNA sequence: TGTGCCAGCAGTGGAGGGGGGCGGTTCAGCTCCTACGAGCAGTACTTC.

This rearrangement joins TRBV5-1 to TRBJ1-1; 11 positions agree with TRBD1. Germline CDR1 SGHRS, CDR2 YFSETQ. This CDR3 has 14 residues. Trimming removed 4 bases from V and 9 bases from J; junction bases left unmatched: 8. CDR3 in DNA: TGCGCCAGCAGCGAGAGGACAGGGGGCGAAAAAGCTTTCTTT. Protein sequence: CASSERTGGEKAFF.

The chain is built from TRBV15 and TRBJ1-2, with 7 bases lining up with TRBD1. There are 13 residues in the CDR3. V dropped 2 bases and J dropped 8; count of bases not matched to a gene: 5. In germline, CDR1 is LNHNV, CDR2 YYDKDF (reference sequence). The CDR3: CATSRSQQGGYTF. For the CDR3, the DNA is TGTGCCACCAGCAGATCTCAACAGGGGGGCTACACCTTC.

V is TRBV7-9 and J is TRBJ1-5; no clear D gene. The V and J ends lost 2 bases and 5 bases respectively, with 7 bases between them. The CDR3 runs to 13 residues. Germline CDR1 is SEHNR and CDR2 is FQNEAQ (reference sequence). CDR3 protein: CASSLYPDQPQHF. In DNA form, the CDR3 reads TGTGCCAGCAGCTTATATCCTGATCAGCCCCAGCATTTT.

The CDR3 loop is CATGKWSNRENTEAFF. The CDR3 nucleotides are TGTGCCACCGGAAAGTGGTCTAATCGGGAGAACACTGAAGCTTTCTTT. V and J are TRBV10-3 and TRBJ1-1; D is undetermined. This CDR3 is built from 16 residues. Trimming left V 10 bases short and J 1 base short, with 22 bases between. Germline CDR1 and CDR2: ENHRY and SYGVKD.

This chain joins TRBV5-1 and TRBJ2-3, with TRBD1 matching 11 bases. The CDR3 length is 18 residues. CDR1 SGHRS and CDR2 YFSETQ come from the germline V gene. The V gene end was trimmed by 3 bases and the J gene end by 2 bases; junction bases not matched to a gene: 11. CDR3: CASSSPGQGDSYTDTQYF. The CDR3 region has the DNA TGCGCCAGCAGCTCACCGGGACAGGGGGACTCATACACAGATACGCAGTATTTT.

The CDR3 protein is CASSTGGSPGTSGRADTQYF. CDR3 nucleotides: TGTGCCAGCAGCACCGGTGGGTCCCCGGGGACTAGCGGGAGGGCCGATACGCAGTATTTT. The chain uses TRBV27 and TRBJ2-3, with 16 bases that match TRBD2. This CDR3 spans 20 amino acids. Looked up from germline, CDR1 is MNHEY and CDR2 is SMNVEV (reference sequence). V shed 6 bases, J shed 6 bases, and the junction held 18 bases outside the gene matches.

This clone was seen only once. The chain recombines TRBV30 with TRBJ2-5; either TRBD1 or TRBD2 may supply D (5 bases each). Germline CDR1 reads GTSNPN; CDR2 reads SVGIG (reference sequence). This CDR3 has 13 amino acids. Trimming left V 5 bases short and J 4 bases short, with 14 bases between. As DNA, the CDR3 is TGTGCCTGGGGACGGGGCCACCCAGAGACCCAGTACTTC. This sequence encodes CAWGRGHPETQYF. The entire variable domain, with the rest obtained from reference TRBV30 and TRBJ2-5, is as follows: SQTIHQWPATLVQPVGSPLSLECTVEGTSNPNLYWYRQAAGRGLQLLFYSVGIGQISSEVPQNLSASRPQDRQFILSSKKLLLSDSGFYLCAWGRGHPETQYFGPGTRLLVL.

The rearrangement links TRBV5-1 to TRBJ2-7; no definite D call. Trimming removed 4 bases at V and 4 bases at J, with 12 bases between. The CDR3 is 13 residues long. From germline, CDR1 is SGHRS and CDR2 YFSETQ. This chain's CDR3 is CASSLDPKYEQYF. CDR3 in DNA: TGCGCCAGCAGCCTGGATCCGAAGTACGAGCAGTACTTC. The whole variable domain, filled in from reference TRBV5-1 and TRBJ2-7, reads KAGVTQTPRYLIKTRGQQVTLSCSPISGHRSVSWYQQTPGQGLQFLFEYFSETQRNKGNFPGRFSGRQFSNSRSEMNVSTLELGDSALYLCASSLDPKYEQYFGPGTRLTVT.

The chain links TRBV10-1 to TRBJ1-1; no firm D call. The germline V gene has CDR1 WNHNN and CDR2 SYGVQD (reference sequence). V lost 3 bases, J lost 3 bases, and 5 bases lay in between. The CDR3 covers 12 residues. Here the CDR3 DNA reads TGCGCCAGCAGTGACGGCTACACTGAAGCTTTCTTT. Translating gives CASSDGYTEAFF.